The next 28 T cell receptor beta chains were all read from a single sample in a study of cytomegalovirus exposure and HLA in healthy donors. The PCR used 60 Vbeta and 13 Jbeta primers. Measured with immunoSEQ multiplex PCR; TCRdb has only the in-frame clones, and not every one. The sample shows some 150,000 clones, around nine tenths of them seen only once. Sequenced: PBMCs. The receptors were sampled from a woman aged 30 to 39 in good health and CMV-seronegative.

The rearrangement joins TRBV29-1 to TRBJ2-7; 7 nucleotides line up with TRBD2. The CDR3 contains 14 residues. Germline lookup yields CDR1 SQVTM and CDR2 ANQGSEA. With V trimmed by 0 bases and J by 1 base, 3 bases remained unmatched. The CDR3 sequence is CSVEETSSSYEQYF. The CDR3 bases are TGCAGCGTTGAAGAGACTAGCTCATCCTACGAGCAGTACTTC.

The chain employs TRBV10-2 and TRBJ2-5; TRBD1 matches at 10 bases. The better agreement between TRBJ2-7 and the DNA end casts doubt on the J call. Germline values: CDR1 WSHSY, CDR2 SAAADI. This CDR3 comprises 16 residues. CDR3: CASSRARGQGTYEQYF. As DNA, the CDR3 is TGCGCCAGCAGCCGGGCCCGGGGACAGGGGACGTACGAGCAGTACTTC.

In its sample, this clone was seen once. The chain couples TRBV7-9 to TRBJ2-7; 14 bases fit TRBD2. The trim removed 5 bases at V and 5 bases at J, leaving 5 bases unmatched. CDR3 length: 15 amino acids. The germline V gene has CDR1 SEHNR and CDR2 FQNEAQ (reference sequence). CDR3 coding DNA: TGTGCCAGCAGCCTGCAGGGACTAGCGGGAGACGAGCAGTACTTC. This sequence encodes CASSLQGLAGDEQYF.

The chain uses TRBV6-5 and TRBJ1-1; D remains ambiguous. The CDR3 length is 13 residues. The germline V and J ends were trimmed by 2 bases and 3 bases, with 7 bases remaining between them. Per the germline V gene, CDR1 is MNHEY and CDR2 is SVGAGI. Here the CDR3 reads CASSYNRYTEAFF. The CDR3 DNA follows: TGTGCCAGCAGTTACAACAGATACACTGAAGCTTTCTTT.

This clone was counted between two and nine times. V gene TRBV5-1 combines with J gene TRBJ2-1; possibly TRBD1 for D (6 bases). Looked up from germline, CDR1 is SGHRS and CDR2 is YFSETQ. The germline V and J ends were trimmed by 4 bases and 0 bases, with 14 bases remaining between them. The CDR3 contains 16 residues. Here the CDR3 reads CASSLDGQSSYNEQFF. DNA for the CDR3: TGCGCCAGCAGCCTGGACGGACAGTCCTCCTACAATGAGCAGTTCTTC.

V and J are TRBV2 and TRBJ2-3; 7 positions match TRBD1. CDR1 is SNHLY, CDR2 FYNNEI, per germline. The V segment lost 4 bases and the J segment 4 bases; nucleotides outside the gene matches: 8. The CDR3 length is 15 residues. DNA for the CDR3: TGTGCCAGCAGTGGGGAAGGGGGCAGCTCAGATACGCAGTATTTT. This gives the protein CASSGEGGSSDTQYF. The variable domain in full, with the rest retrieved from reference TRBV2 and TRBJ2-3, is EPEVTQTPSHQVTQMGQEVILRCVPISNHLYFYWYRQILGQKVEFLVSFYNNEISEKSEIFDDQFSVERPDGSNFTLKIRSTKLEDSAMYFCASSGEGGSSDTQYFGPGTRLTVL.

Only a few counts were recorded for this clone. The chain couples TRBV2 to TRBJ1-5, with 9 bases that match TRBD1. The CDR3 consists of 13 residues. The V gene end was trimmed by 10 bases and the J gene end by 8 bases; junction bases not matched to a gene: 9. Per the germline V gene, CDR1 is SNHLY and CDR2 is FYNNEI. CDR3 DNA: TGTGCCACCGCTGGGACAGGGAAGGAGCCCCAGCATTTT. It is translated as CATAGTGKEPQHF.

This clone was counted between two and nine times. The chain recombines TRBV6-4 with TRBJ1-1; D gene uncertain. V lost 3 bases and J 0 bases, leaving 5 bases between the germline ends. The CDR3 consists of 13 residues. Germline CDR1 and CDR2: MRHNA and SNTAGT. CDR3 protein: CASSETLNTEAFF. The CDR3 nucleotides read TGTGCCAGCAGTGAGACACTGAACACTGAAGCTTTCTTT.

CDR3 in amino acids: CASIWTSADTQYF. CDR3 bases: TGTGCCAGCATCTGGACTAGCGCAGATACGCAGTATTTT. This chain uses TRBV7-2 with TRBJ2-3; 9 positions match TRBD2. The CDR3 is made up of 13 amino acids. After removal of 7 bases from V and 4 bases from J, the junction contained 3 bases not matched to a gene. CDR1 and CDR2 from the germline V gene are SGHTA and FQGNSA.

The genes are TRBV19 and TRBJ2-7, with D unclear. Deletions cut 1 base from V and 3 bases from J, with 10 bases between. CDR3 length: 14 residues. Germline V gene lookup returns CDR1 LNHDA and CDR2 SQIVND (reference sequence). Here the CDR3 DNA reads TGTGCCAGTAGTATAGTGTGGGCAAGCTACGAGCAGTACTTC. It translates to CASSIVWASYEQYF.

This chain connects TRBV19 to TRBJ2-4; TRBD1 agrees at 11 bases. V was clipped by 5 bases and J by 6 bases; unmatched bases: 6. CDR1 LNHDA and CDR2 SQIVND come from the germline V gene (reference sequence). CDR3 length: 15 amino acids. This CDR3 is CASSPRTGGGNIQYF. Here the CDR3 DNA reads TGTGCCAGTAGTCCCCGGACAGGGGGCGGAAACATTCAGTACTTC.

This chain uses TRBV29-1 with TRBJ1-1, with D maybe TRBD1 (5 bases). This CDR3 comprises 11 residues. CDR1 SQVTM and CDR2 ANQGSEA come from the germline V gene. Trimming shortened V by 4 bases and J by 7 bases, and 10 bases separated the two germline ends. DNA for the CDR3: TGCAGCGTTGCACCGGGGGTTGAAGCTTTCTTT. Translated: CSVAPGVEAFF.

This rearrangement joins TRBV30 to TRBJ2-1; TRBD2 agrees at 10 bases. V trimming: 5 bases; J trimming: 7 bases; junction bases outside the gene matches: 11. The CDR3 loop spans 15 amino acids. CDR1 GTSNPN and CDR2 SVGIG come from the germline V gene (reference sequence). Here the CDR3 reads CAWRPAGGSGNEQFF. In DNA form, the CDR3 reads TGTGCCTGGCGACCAGCGGGAGGGTCCGGGAATGAGCAGTTCTTC.

The chain couples TRBV4-3 to TRBJ1-1, with TRBD1 as a possible D gene (6 bases). The CDR3 length is 14 residues. V lost 4 bases and J 2 bases, leaving 11 bases between the germline ends. Germline CDR1 is LGHNA and CDR2 is YSLEER. CDR3 sequence reads: CASSRIQGNTEAFF. In DNA, the CDR3 is TGCGCCAGCAGCCGAATACAGGGAAACACTGAAGCTTTCTTT.

This clone has only one observation. This chain connects TRBV5-1 to TRBJ1-4; D might be TRBD1 (6 bases). The V end was cut by 5 bases, the J end by 8 bases, with 19 bases between. The CDR3 spans 15 residues. Germline V gene lookup returns CDR1 SGHRS and CDR2 YFSETQ. CDR3 sequence: CASRSGTSLEEKLFF. CDR3 DNA sequence: TGCGCCAGCAGGTCCGGGACATCACTCGAGGAAAAACTGTTTTTT.

J is TRBJ2-1 and V is TRBV19, with 8 bases matching TRBD1. The CDR3 consists of 15 residues. The germline V gene has CDR1 LNHDA and CDR2 SQIVND (reference sequence). V was pared by 1 base and J by 9 bases, with 8 bases of the junction left unmatched. The CDR3 DNA sequence: TGTGCCAGTAGTATAGTGGGGCAGGGGGCTCGTGAGCAGTTCTTC. This translates into CASSIVGQGAREQFF.

The chain recombines TRBV5-1 with TRBJ1-2; 10 bases line up with TRBD1. Germline CDR1 SGHRS, CDR2 YFSETQ. V lost 0 bases to trimming and J lost 8 bases; unmatched junction nucleotides: 4. The CDR3 runs 14 residues. The CDR3 region is CASSLGDRGLGYTF. The CDR3 nucleotides are TGCGCCAGCAGCTTGGGGGACAGGGGTTTGGGCTACACCTTC. The full variable domain, its missing parts supplied by reference TRBV5-1 and TRBJ1-2, is KAGVTQTPRYLIKTRGQQVTLSCSPISGHRSVSWYQQTPGQGLQFLFEYFSETQRNKGNFPGRFSGRQFSNSRSEMNVSTLELGDSALYLCASSLGDRGLGYTFGSGTRLTVV.

Of note for this clone: Other nucleotide sequences in the sample specify the same CDR3. The chain recombines TRBV11-2 with TRBJ1-1, with TRBD1 identical over 7 bases. The CDR3 is 13 amino acids. The V gene end was trimmed by 2 bases and the J gene end by 4 bases; junction bases not matched to a gene: 1. Germline V gives CDR1 SGHAT, CDR2 FQNNGV. CDR3 nucleotide sequence: TGTGCCAGCAGCTTATCAGGGGGCACTGAAGCTTTCTTT. Amino acid sequence: CASSLSGGTEAFF.

The genes are TRBV19 and TRBJ2-2, with D perhaps TRBD2 (5 bases). V gave up 4 bases and J gave up 5 bases, with 11 bases separating them. Germline CDR1 LNHDA, CDR2 SQIVND (reference sequence). This CDR3 has 14 residues. CDR3 region: CASSNSGVTGELFF. DNA for the CDR3: TGTGCCAGTAGTAATTCCGGGGTAACCGGGGAGCTGTTTTTT.

The V and J genes are TRBV10-3 and TRBJ1-2; D possibly corresponds to TRBD1 (5 bases). The germline CDR1 and CDR2 sequences are ENHRY and SYGVKD. The CDR3 has 17 residues. The V end was cut by 6 bases, the J end by 2 bases, with 22 bases between. CDR3: CAIRRDRTFFSNYGYTF. The DNA for the CDR3 is TGTGCCATCAGAAGAGACAGAACCTTTTTCTCCAACTATGGCTACACCTTC.

The chain couples TRBV21-1 to TRBJ1-3; TRBD1, the table's D call, lacks a check against the DNA. TRBV21-1 is annotated as a pseudogene. The CDR3 spans 13 residues. This chain's CDR3 is CAGQAQGGNTIYF. CDR3 sequence (DNA): TGTGCCGGACAGGCGCAGGGTGGAAACACCATATATTTT.

CDR3 in DNA: TGTGCCAGCACCACAAGGGGCAGGGCGGGAGGCTACACCTTC. This sequence encodes CASTTRGRAGGYTF. The chain couples TRBV6-1 to TRBJ1-2, with D perhaps TRBD1 (5 bases). V was shortened by 7 bases and J by 8 bases, with 20 bases between the two germline ends. The germline CDR1 and CDR2 sequences are MNHNS and SASEGT. CDR3 length: 14 amino acids.

The J gene is TRBJ2-5, the V gene TRBV5-1; 7 bases align to TRBD1. This CDR3 has 13 amino acids. V was pared by 4 bases and J by 5 bases, with 5 bases of the junction left unmatched. CDR1 and CDR2 from the germline V gene are SGHRS and YFSETQ. The CDR3 protein is CASSIGQAETQYF. Here the CDR3 DNA reads TGCGCCAGCAGCATCGGACAGGCGGAGACCCAGTACTTC.

The chain employs TRBV27 and TRBJ2-2, with D tentatively TRBD2 (5 bases). CDR1 is MNHEY, CDR2 SMNVEV, per germline (reference sequence). CDR3 length: 16 residues. Trimming stripped 8 bases from V and 4 bases from J, with 20 bases between. The CDR3 sequence is CASGKVANAVTGELFF. CDR3 coding DNA: TGTGCCAGCGGTAAAGTAGCGAACGCCGTCACCGGGGAGCTGTTTTTT.

The gene calls are TRBV9 and TRBJ2-2; 11 positions match TRBD1. Germline lookup yields CDR1 SGDLS and CDR2 YYNGEE. This CDR3 has 15 amino acids. With 4 bases clipped from V and 4 bases from J, the junction kept 3 bases outside the gene matches. The CDR3 reads CASSLGTGGTGELFF. CDR3 nucleotide sequence: TGTGCCAGCAGCCTTGGGACAGGGGGCACCGGGGAGCTGTTTTTT.

The DNA for the CDR3 is TGTGCCAGCAGTTTATCGGCCGTTCGGCCCCAGCATTTT. Translation: CASSLSAVRPQHF. The chain is built from TRBV27 and TRBJ1-5; D uncertain. V was cut by 0 bases and J by 9 bases, with 9 bases left in between. CDR1 is MNHEY, CDR2 SMNVEV, per germline (reference sequence). This CDR3 has 13 amino acids.

The rearrangement joins TRBV5-4 to TRBJ2-5; D possibly corresponds to TRBD1 (6 bases). V shed 1 base and J shed 3 bases, with 10 bases lying between them. CDR1 and CDR2 from the germline V gene are SGHNT and YYREEE (reference sequence). This CDR3 is 14 amino acids long. The CDR3 loop reads CASSLFSGEETQYF. The CDR3 DNA sequence: TGTGCCAGCAGCTTGTTCTCAGGGGAAGAGACCCAGTACTTC.

The chain employs TRBV18 and TRBJ2-7; possible D gene TRBD2, 6 bases. CDR3 length: 11 amino acids. V was cut by 3 bases and J by 6 bases, with 6 bases left in between. Germline values: CDR1 KGHSH, CDR2 LQKENI. The CDR3: CASSPGGEQYF. The CDR3 DNA follows: TGTGCCAGCTCACCCGGGGGCGAGCAGTACTTC. The full variable domain, its missing parts supplied by reference TRBV18 and TRBJ2-7, is NAGVMQNPRHLVRRRGQEARLRCSPMKGHSHVYWYRQLPEEGLKFMVYLQKENIIDESGMPKERFSAEFPKEGPSILRIQQVVRGDSAAYFCASSPGGEQYFGPGTRLTVT.